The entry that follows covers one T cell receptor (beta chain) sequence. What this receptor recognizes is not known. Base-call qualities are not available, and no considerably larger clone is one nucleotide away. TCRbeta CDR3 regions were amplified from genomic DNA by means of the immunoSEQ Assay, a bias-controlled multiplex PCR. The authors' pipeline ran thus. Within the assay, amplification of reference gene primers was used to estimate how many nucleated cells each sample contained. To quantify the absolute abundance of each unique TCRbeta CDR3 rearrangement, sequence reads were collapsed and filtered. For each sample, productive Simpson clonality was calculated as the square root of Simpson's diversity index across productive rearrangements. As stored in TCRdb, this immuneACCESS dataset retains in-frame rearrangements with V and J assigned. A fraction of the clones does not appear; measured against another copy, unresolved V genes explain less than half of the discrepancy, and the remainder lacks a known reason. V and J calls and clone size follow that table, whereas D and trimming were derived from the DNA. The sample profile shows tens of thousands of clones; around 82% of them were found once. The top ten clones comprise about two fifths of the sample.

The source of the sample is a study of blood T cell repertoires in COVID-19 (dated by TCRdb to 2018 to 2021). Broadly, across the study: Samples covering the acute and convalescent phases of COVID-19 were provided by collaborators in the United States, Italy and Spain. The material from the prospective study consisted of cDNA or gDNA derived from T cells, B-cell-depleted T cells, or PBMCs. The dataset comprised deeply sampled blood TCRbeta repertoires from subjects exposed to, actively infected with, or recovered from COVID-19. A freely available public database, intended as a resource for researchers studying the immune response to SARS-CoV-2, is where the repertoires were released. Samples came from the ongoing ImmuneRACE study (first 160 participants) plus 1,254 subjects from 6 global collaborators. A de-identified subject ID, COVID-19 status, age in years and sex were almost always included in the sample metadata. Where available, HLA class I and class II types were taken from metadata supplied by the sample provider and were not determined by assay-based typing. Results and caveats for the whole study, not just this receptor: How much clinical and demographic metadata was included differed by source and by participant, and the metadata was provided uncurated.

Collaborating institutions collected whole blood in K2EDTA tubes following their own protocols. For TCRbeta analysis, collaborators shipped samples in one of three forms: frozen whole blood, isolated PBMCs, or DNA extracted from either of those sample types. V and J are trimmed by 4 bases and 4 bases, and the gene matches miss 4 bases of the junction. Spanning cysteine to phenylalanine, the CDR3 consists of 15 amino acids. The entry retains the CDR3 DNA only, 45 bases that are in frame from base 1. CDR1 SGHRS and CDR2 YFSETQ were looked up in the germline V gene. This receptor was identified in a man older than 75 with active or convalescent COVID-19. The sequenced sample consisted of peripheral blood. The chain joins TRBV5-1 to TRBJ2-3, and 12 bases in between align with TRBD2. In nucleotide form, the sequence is TGCGCCAGCAGCCTAGCGGGGGGGGGCCCAGATACGCAGTATTTT. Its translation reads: CASSLAGGGPDTQYF. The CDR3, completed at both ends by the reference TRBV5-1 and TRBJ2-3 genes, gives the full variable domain KAGVTQTPRYLIKTRGQQVTLSCSPISGHRSVSWYQQTPGQGLQFLFEYFSETQRNKGNFPGRFSGRQFSNSRSEMNVSTLELGDSALYLCASSLAGGGPDTQYFGPGTRLTVL.